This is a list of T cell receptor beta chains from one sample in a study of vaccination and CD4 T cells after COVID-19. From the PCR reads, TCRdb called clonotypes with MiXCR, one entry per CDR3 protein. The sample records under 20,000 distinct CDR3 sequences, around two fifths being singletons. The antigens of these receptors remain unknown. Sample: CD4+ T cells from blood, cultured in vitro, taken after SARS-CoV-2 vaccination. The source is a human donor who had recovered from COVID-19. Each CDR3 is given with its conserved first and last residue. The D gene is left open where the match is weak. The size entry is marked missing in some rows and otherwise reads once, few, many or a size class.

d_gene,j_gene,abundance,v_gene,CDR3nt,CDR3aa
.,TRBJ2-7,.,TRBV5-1,TGCGCCAGCAGCTTGGCCGGCGGGAACGTGGGGTACGAGCAGTACTTC,CASSLAGGNVGYEQYF
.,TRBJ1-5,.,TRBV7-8,TGTGCCAGCAGCTTAGCCGTTGGGACCGATCAGCCCCAGCATTTT,CASSLAVGTDQPQHF
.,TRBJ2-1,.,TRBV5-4,TGTGCCAGCAGCCCTGGAGGGCAAAAACACACCCAGTTCTTC,CASSPGGQKHTQFF
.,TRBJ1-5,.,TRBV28,TGTGCCAGCAGTTTCTCGTCTCGGAACAATCAGCCCCAGCATTTT,CASSFSSRNNQPQHF
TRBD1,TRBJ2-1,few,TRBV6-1,TGTGCCAGCAGTCGACAGGGGCCGTACAATGAGCAGTTCTTC,CASSRQGPYNEQFF
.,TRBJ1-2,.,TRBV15,TGTGCCACCAGCAGAGAGAGACGGGGTGCCGGGCCGAATATTTATGGCTACACCTTC,CATSRERRGAGPNIYGYTF
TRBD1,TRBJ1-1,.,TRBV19,TGTGCCGCCTCACCAGGGGACAGGGGATACACTGAAGCTTTCTTT,CAASPGDRGYTEAFF
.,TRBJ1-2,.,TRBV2,TGTGCCAGCAGTCAGGAAGGGGACGGCTATGGCTACACCTTC,CASSQEGDGYGYTF
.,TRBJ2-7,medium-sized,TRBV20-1,TGCAGTGCTAGTAAGGACCGATCCCCCTACGAGCAGTACTTC,CSASKDRSPYEQYF
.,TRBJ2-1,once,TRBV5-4,TGTGCCAGCAGCTTGGAGAGCGGAGGGAGAAATGAGCAGTTCTTC,CASSLESGGRNEQFF
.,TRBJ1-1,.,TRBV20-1,TGCAGTGCTAGGGGAGTTGGGGGTAACACTGAAGCTTTCTTT,CSARGVGGNTEAFF